This T cell receptor (beta chain) was recorded in a study of regulatory T cells in long-lasting Graves disease. For TCR beta, libraries came from iRepertoire HTBI primers and Arm-PCR of CDR3 regions. One entry per CDR3 protein results from TCRdb running MiXCR on the multiplex PCR reads. Of about 360,000 distinct CDR3 sequences detected, roughly 16% appear once; the ten largest clones hold 20% to 25%. The germline V gene has CDR1 GTSNPN and CDR2 SVGIG (reference sequence). V was trimmed by 8 bases and J by 3 bases, leaving 14 bases between them. CDR3 length: 13 residues. Documented time point: newly diagnosed GD, antithyroid drugs for less than 3 months. TCR sequences were obtained from RNA taken from PBMCs. This clonotype was seen ten or more times. This sample was shared with a second study, whose subject was T cells in Graves' hyperthyroidism and ophthalmopathy.

The origin of this receptor is a woman between 18 and 30 years old with Graves disease. This chain links TRBV30 with TRBJ1-5, with a possible D match to TRBD1 (6 bases). Here the sequenced sample was peripheral blood mononuclear cells (PBMCs), taken at new diagnosis, from a patient treated with antithyroid drugs. CDR3 loop: CALGGGVNQPQHF. The CDR3 nucleotides read TGTGCCCTGGGGGGGGGCGTCAATCAGCCCCAGCATTTT.